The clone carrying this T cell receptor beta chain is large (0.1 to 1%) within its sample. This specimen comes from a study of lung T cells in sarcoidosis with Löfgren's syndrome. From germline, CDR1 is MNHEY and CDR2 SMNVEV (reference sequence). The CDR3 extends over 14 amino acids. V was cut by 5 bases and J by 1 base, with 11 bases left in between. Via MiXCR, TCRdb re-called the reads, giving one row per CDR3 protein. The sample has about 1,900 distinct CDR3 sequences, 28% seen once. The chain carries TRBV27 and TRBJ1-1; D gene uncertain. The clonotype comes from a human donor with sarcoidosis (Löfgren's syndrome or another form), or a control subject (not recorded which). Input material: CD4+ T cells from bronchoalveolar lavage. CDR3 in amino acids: CASSPYDKNTEAFF. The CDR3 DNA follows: TGTGCCAGCAGTCCCTATGACAAGAACACTGAAGCTTTCTTT.